This T cell receptor beta chain was recorded in a study of cytomegalovirus exposure and HLA in healthy donors (TCRdb year 2017). About the investigation overall: An earlier analysis of roughly 570 of the donors reported around 280 Gb of sequence data and around 100 million unique TCR beta sequences obtained from about 180 million T cells. About 320 gigabases of sequencing data and approximately 84 million unique TCR sequences were included in an early release covering about 700 HLA-typed donors. Of the roughly 400 genotyped donors, 81% fell in the genetic ancestry cluster associated with self-reported Caucasian donors. The study aimed to test whether cataloging public T cell receptors could reveal signatures of past pathogen exposure. The study profiled the T cell repertoires of 666 subjects by immunosequencing and related them to cytomegalovirus serostatus. Besides the first cohort of 666 subjects, a separate validation cohort made up of some 110 different subjects was used. To predict cytomegalovirus infection status, the study brought together high-throughput TCR immunosequencing, statistical association of individual TCRs with disease status, and machine learning. A later analysis re-examined previously published TCR beta repertoires from several hundred donors and added high-resolution HLA genotyping to investigate patterns of TCR occurrence. Rather than drawing on any new phenotypic data, the later analysis identified candidate immune exposures from TCR beta sequences and the way those sequences occurred across donors. An earlier analysis of 450 to 750 of the donors used high-throughput TCR beta sequencing to judge whether each TCR beta V gene segment behaved as functional or pseudogenic. Donor age, sex, ethnicity and CMV serostatus were collected together with the repertoire data. Genome-wide SNP genotypes for about 55% of the roughly 670 donors were used in a later genetic analysis, which treated that subset as a discovery cohort. All discovery cohort repertoires had been generated on a single sequencing platform. HLA typing included class I and class II loci at four-digit resolution. Typing coverage differed by locus: A, B, C, DRB1 and DQB1 were typed in roughly 629-630 donors, DQA1 in about 560, DPA1 in approximately 600, and DPB1 in around 440. Roughly 5 DR-DQ haplotypes were handled as single units for association and clustering because linkage in the cohort was strong. Among several hundred genotyped donors of the cohort, an average of approximately 240,000 unique TCR beta nucleotide sequences was sequenced per donor, of which 15% to 20% were non-productive.

The full study reports these points: About 17 rarely observed V segments, including chromosome 9 orphons, were excluded from the earlier analysis of about 600 of the donors because counts were too low. According to a later analysis, TCR association rates differed among HLA loci, with DRB1 alleles showing the most associated TCRs and HLA-C alleles showing the fewest. This cohort had only TCR beta chains sequenced, and the lack of alpha or paired-chain data limited which features could be detected. The authors suggested that the approach could potentially be extended to other disease states and immunological phenotypes. The sequencing pipeline was judged likely to have produced a cluster of highly shared sequence variants as a technical artifact. Most CMV-associated TCR beta chains appeared to be HLA-restricted in a later analysis, and the HLA associations seemed to be driven largely by CMV exposure. An earlier analysis of approximately 600 of the donors showed that most TCR beta V segments appeared in productive rearrangements either about 90% or about 30% of the time, which broadly matched IMGT annotations. A few of the identified cytomegalovirus-associated TCR beta chains were confirmed in vitro to be specific for cytomegalovirus antigens. In a later analysis, HLA-associated TCR beta chains showed more clonal expansion and lower generation probabilities than non-associated chains that were equally common. The only immune exposure information available for the cohort was CMV serostatus. A further reported finding was that TCR beta sequences accurately predicted the HLA-A and HLA-B alleles for most subjects in the first cohort. Because some donors lacked HLA typing at each locus, the association tests relied only on the typed subset. According to a later analysis, parvovirus B19, influenza, CMV and Epstein-Barr virus appeared linked to several top co-occurrence clusters. A later analysis associated about 17,000 TCR beta sequences with specific HLA alleles at a false discovery rate of 0.05. According to a later genetic analysis, donors in an Asian-associated ancestry cluster had fewer N-insertions in productive TCRs than the approximately 610-donor mean. In the study, 164 TCR beta chains were listed as associated with cytomegalovirus. Across donors, most TCR sequences were observed very rarely, whereas some public TCRs were present in many individuals. In both the original and validation cohorts, the classifier was reported to diagnose cytomegalovirus status with high specificity and sensitivity. Strong co-occurrence of HLA alleles, especially DR and DQ, made assigning TCR associations to individual alleles difficult. The presence/absence analyses assumed that sequencing depth was roughly uniform across donors, and that assumption may not be true. The 87-base-pair reads could not distinguish some IMGT-functional V segments, including TRBV6-2 and TRBV6-3, so those segments were excluded. Linkage disequilibrium might explain the correlated functional status among segregating V segments, but an unknown experimental factor could not be ruled out. A later genetic analysis associated a missense DCLRE1C variant with V-gene and J-gene trimming of TCR beta chains, and an independent cohort replicated the association.

Comment on this clone: Which antigen it targets is not known. Base qualities are not recorded, but no much larger clone differs from it by a single base.

The cohort comprised 670 or so healthy bone marrow donors. All cohort members were sampled while nominally healthy, although unrecorded immune exposures were likely present. The donor tested CMV seronegative, placing the donor among the roughly 350 seronegative members of the cohort. A peripheral blood sample was provided by each donor, and peripheral blood mononuclear cells were used for TCR beta sequencing. The Qiagen DNeasy Blood Extraction Kit was used to extract genomic DNA from the blood cell samples. The library was obtained by the immunoSEQ multiplex PCR assay. A mixture of 60 forward primers for TCR Vbeta segments and 13 reverse primers for TCR Jbeta segments was used in the multiplex PCR. Amplification of the CDR3 region of rearranged TCR beta genes was performed with a multiplex PCR assay on genomic DNA. On the Illumina HiSeq System, the amplified TCR beta libraries were sequenced as 87-base-pair reads. The study's processing was this. A later analysis tallied 70 million to 100 million unique TCR beta chains across the 700 or so repertoires, and roughly 11 million of those chains were shared by two or more donors. Raw reads were error-corrected and collapsed into unique sequences with a nearest-neighbor algorithm that merged closely related sequences to remove PCR and sequencing errors. V, D and J gene segments were assigned by aligning CDR3 sequences to IMGT reference sequences. Each retained sequence needed at least a six-nucleotide match to both a V gene segment and a J gene segment. A rearrangement counted as productive if the CDR3 had no stop codons and remained in frame with V and J, and every other rearrangement counted as non-productive. Following IMGT convention, CDR3 was defined as the stretch from the second conserved V-encoded cysteine up to the conserved J-encoded phenylalanine. Sequences without an unambiguous match to a single V gene segment were excluded from the earlier analysis of several hundred of the donors. In an earlier analysis of some 590 of the donors, a V segment was called functional when productive rearrangements were above 56.7%, and segregating when the standard deviation between donors exceeded 5%. A statistical classification framework was built for diagnosing cytomegalovirus status from the catalog of TCR beta chain sequences. In a later analysis, V and J genes were assigned by comparing TCR nucleotide sequences against IMGT/GENE-DB human TR gene sequences. The TCRdist pipeline was used in a later analysis to assign CDR3 sequences and most-parsimonious VDJ recombination scenarios. In a later analysis, every TCR beta chain was defined by the combination of its CDR3 amino acid sequence and its V-gene family, and reads without a unique V-gene family were dropped. In a later analysis, several hundred highly shared, low-generation-probability nucleotide sequences were removed to address suspected cross-contamination and a sequencing artifact. For each public chain, a later analysis derived a clonal expansion index from normalized ranks of inferred template counts within each repertoire. In a later analysis, generation probabilities were computed using a VDJ recombination model fitted to out-of-frame rearrangements, and the results were checked against IGoR. Hypergeometric tests were used in a later analysis to score TCR-TCR, TCR-HLA and TCR-CMV co-occurrence, with a repertoire-size bias correction applied to the TCR pairs. False discovery rates were estimated in a later analysis by permuting HLA or CMV assignments 20 times. In a later analysis, co-occurring TCRs were grouped with DBSCAN, and TCRdist sequence similarity was added when clustering was performed within HLA-allele-positive subsets. Co-occurrence clustering excluded repertoires with fewer than 30,000 or more than 120,000 public chains, plus five with anomalous nucleotide sharing. Imported from immuneACCESS, the table was reduced by TCRdb to in-frame sequences with V and J called. These copies leave out some clones; in studies compared against another copy, an unresolved V gene accounts for under half, and the cause of the remainder is not known. Clone size and V and J calls were adopted from that table, with D and trimming inferred from the DNA. The sample table contains 130,000 to 150,000 clones; only one count was recorded for roughly 72% of them. The ten largest make up approximately 2.1% of the sample.

CDR1 MGHRA and CDR2 YSYEKL are derived from the germline V gene. V loses 3 bases, J loses 0 bases, and the germline ends lie 9 bases apart. Its CDR3 holds 15 amino acids, cysteine through phenylalanine. This entry keeps only the CDR3 DNA: 45 bases, framed from base 1. Specimen: PBMCs. The TCR originated in a man aged 40-50 years in good health and CMV-seronegative. Recombination linked TRBV4-1 to TRBJ1-3, with the D gene uncertain. DNA sequence: TGCGCCAGCAGCCATGGGAGGTCCTCTGGAAACACCATATATTTT. Translated, it gives CASSHGRSSGNTIYF.